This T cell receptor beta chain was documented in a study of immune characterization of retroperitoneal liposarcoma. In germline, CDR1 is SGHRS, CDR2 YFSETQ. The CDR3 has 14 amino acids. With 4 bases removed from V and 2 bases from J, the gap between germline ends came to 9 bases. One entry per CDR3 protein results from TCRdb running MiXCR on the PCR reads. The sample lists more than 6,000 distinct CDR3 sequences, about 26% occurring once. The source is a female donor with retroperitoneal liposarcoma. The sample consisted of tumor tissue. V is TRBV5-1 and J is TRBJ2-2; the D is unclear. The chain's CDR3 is CASSLDLNTGELFF. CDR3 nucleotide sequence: TGCGCCAGCAGCCTGGACCTAAACACCGGGGAGCTGTTTTTT.